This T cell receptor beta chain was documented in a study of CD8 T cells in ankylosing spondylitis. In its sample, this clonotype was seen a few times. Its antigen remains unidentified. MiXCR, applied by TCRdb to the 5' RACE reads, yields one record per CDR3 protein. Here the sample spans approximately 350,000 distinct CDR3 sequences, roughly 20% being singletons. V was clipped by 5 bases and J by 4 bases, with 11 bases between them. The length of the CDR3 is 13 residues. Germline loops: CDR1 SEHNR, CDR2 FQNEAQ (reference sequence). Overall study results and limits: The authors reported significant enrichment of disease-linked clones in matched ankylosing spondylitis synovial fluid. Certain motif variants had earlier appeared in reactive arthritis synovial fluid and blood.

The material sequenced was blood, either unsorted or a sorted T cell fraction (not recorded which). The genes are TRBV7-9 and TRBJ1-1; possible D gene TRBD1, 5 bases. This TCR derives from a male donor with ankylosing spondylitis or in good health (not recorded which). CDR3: CASSIPGGTEAFF. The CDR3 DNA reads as TGTGCCAGCAGCATTCCGGGGGGCACTGAAGCTTTCTTT.